This section outlines one T cell receptor beta chain sequence together with its context. No antigen is known for it. The CDR3 sequence is 14 residues long. CDR1 is SGHAT and CDR2 is FQNNGV in the germline V gene. V dropped 5 bases and J dropped 4 bases, with 14 bases sitting between them. The entry originates in a study of read filtering for tumor transcriptome and immune sequencing. Study outcomes and limitations: This fraction held mixed bone marrow immune cells after CD138-negative sorting.

The library was built from around 380 ng RNA with molecular barcoded adaptors for alpha/delta and beta/gamma chains. TCRdb reanalysed the reads using MiXCR and keeps one entry per CDR3 protein. Altogether about 41,000 distinct CDR3 sequences are present, roughly 13% being singletons, with the ten largest covering approximately 31%. Sequenced input: a population of CD138-negative cells sorted from bone marrow. The chain uses TRBV11-2 and TRBJ2-5, with D possibly being TRBD1 (5 bases). The source is a donor at least 40 years old with multiple myeloma. The CDR3 spells CASSVAWGSETQYF. The DNA of the CDR3 is TGTGCCAGCAGCGTCGCTTGGGGCTCAGAGACCCAGTACTTC.